The 6 T cell receptor beta chains given below trace back to one sample, sequenced in a study of shared clonotypes between healthy human individuals. Assay: immunoSEQ multiplex PCR; the TCRdb copy retains only in-frame clones and omits some. Of about 680,000 clones listed, roughly nine tenths were seen once; the top ten hold 24%. CD8 cells classed as naive were CD45RO-negative and positively selected for CCR7, excluding terminally differentiated effector memory CD45RA+ cells. Material: naive CD8+ T cells sorted from blood. Source of these receptors: a man aged 30 to 39 in good health.

This chain connects TRBV18 to TRBJ2-7; 11 bases are shared with TRBD2. CDR3 length equals 18 residues. CDR1 is KGHSH, CDR2 LQKENI, per germline. V shed 2 bases and J 0 bases; nucleotides not matched to a gene: 9. The CDR3 loop reads CASSPFETGTSGSYEQYF. CDR3 bases: TGTGCCAGCTCACCATTTGAGACCGGGACTAGCGGCTCCTACGAGCAGTACTTC.

This rearrangement joins TRBV4-1 to TRBJ2-3; D is possibly TRBD1 or TRBD2 (6 bases each). CDR1 is MGHRA and CDR2 is YSYEKL in the germline V gene. This CDR3 is 15 amino acids long. The ends were cut back, 4 bases at V and 4 bases at J, with 15 bases in the middle. CDR3 residues: CASSLFVRGPDTQYF. CDR3 nucleotides: TGCGCCAGCAGCCTATTCGTCCGGGGGCCAGATACGCAGTATTTT.

This clone was seen only a few times. Germline is not matched at one junction end, which may reflect a read error. The CDR3 spells CAWSVGDKGIF. CDR3 in DNA: TGTGCCTGGAGTGTCGGAGACAAGGGGATCTTC. V gene TRBV30 combines with J gene TRBJ1-2; the D gene is possibly TRBD1 (5 bases). Germline CDR1 is GTSNPN and CDR2 is SVGIG (reference sequence). The CDR3 has 11 amino acids.

J is TRBJ2-1 and V is TRBV7-6; no reliable D call. The CDR3 consists of 13 residues. Germline V gives CDR1 SGHVS, CDR2 FNYEAQ. Trimming cost V 2 bases and J 5 bases, with 7 bases left between them. CDR3 sequence (DNA): TGTGCCAGCAGCTTAATGGACGACAATGAGCAGTTCTTC. Amino acid sequence: CASSLMDDNEQFF.

The V gene is TRBV18, the J gene TRBJ2-1, with 9 bases identical to TRBD2. Trimming cost V 3 bases and J 8 bases; bases outside gene matches: 11. This CDR3 comprises 16 residues. Germline loops: CDR1 KGHSH, CDR2 LQKENI. This chain's CDR3 is CASSPSTIAGDYEQFF. The CDR3 DNA reads as TGTGCCAGCTCACCTTCGACGATAGCGGGAGACTATGAGCAGTTCTTC.

The CDR3 region has the DNA TGTGCCAGCAGTGCAAGGGGCGGGTACTACGAGCAGTACTTC. This gives the protein CASSARGGYYEQYF. The chain joins TRBV2 to TRBJ2-7; D might be TRBD1 or TRBD2, each matching 5 bases. Between the trimmed V and J ends, which lost 4 bases and 3 bases, there was a span of 13 bases. CDR1 and CDR2 from the germline V gene are SNHLY and FYNNEI. CDR3 size: 14 residues. The full variable domain, with the rest looked up from reference TRBV2 and TRBJ2-7, is EPEVTQTPSHQVTQMGQEVILRCVPISNHLYFYWYRQILGQKVEFLVSFYNNEISEKSEIFDDQFSVERPDGSNFTLKIRSTKLEDSAMYFCASSARGGYYEQYFGPGTRLTVT.